A selection of T cell receptor beta chains follows, all from one sample in a study of blood T cell repertoires in COVID-19. Assay: immunoSEQ multiplex PCR; the TCRdb copy retains only in-frame clones and omits some. The sample yields 200,000 or so clones, 86% seen once. Sequencing was performed on PBMCs or T cells enriched from blood (not recorded which). The receptors derive from a woman aged 40 to 50 with acute COVID-19. CDR3s include the opening cysteine and the closing phenylalanine or tryptophan. Each record gives: D gene, clone size, V gene, J gene, CDR3 protein, CDR3 DNA. A D gene is named only where the DNA matches it firmly. The size of a clone is reported for some rows only, either as once, few or many, or as a class for expanded clones.

>.|.|TRBV14|TRBJ1-1
CASSQTRRLAEAFF
TGTGCCAGCAGCCAAACCCGACGACTCGCTGAAGCTTTCTTT
>TRBD2|.|TRBV6-2/TRBV6-3|TRBJ2-3
CASNPTSGGASTDTQYF
TGTGCCAGCAACCCGACTAGCGGGGGGGCTAGCACAGATACGCAGTATTTT
>TRBD1|once|TRBV10-3|TRBJ1-2
CAISEGQVHGYTF
TGTGCCATCAGCGAGGGACAGGTGCATGGCTACACCTTC
>TRBD1|.|TRBV10-3|TRBJ2-7
CAISRQGSPYEQYF
TGTGCCATCAGCAGACAGGGGTCACCCTACGAGCAGTACTTC
>TRBD1|.|TRBV3-1/TRBV3-2|TRBJ1-2
CASSLTTGAGGYTF
TGTGCCAGCAGCCTTACGACAGGGGCTGGCGGCTACACCTTC
>TRBD1|.|TRBV27|TRBJ2-1
CASTIYMGQGYNEQFF
TGTGCCAGCACCATTTACATGGGACAGGGTTACAATGAGCAGTTCTTC
>TRBD1|.|TRBV6-5|TRBJ1-1
CASRDRGKTEAFF
TGTGCCAGCAGGGACAGGGGAAAGACTGAAGCTTTCTTT
>.|.|TRBV12-3/TRBV12-4|TRBJ1-6
CASRLENSPLHF
TGTGCCAGCAGACTTGAGAATTCACCCCTCCACTTT
>.|.|TRBV27|TRBJ2-1
CASSGQSSYNEQFF
TGTGCCAGCTCAGGACAGTCTTCCTACAATGAGCAGTTCTTC
>TRBD1|.|TRBV12-3/TRBV12-4|TRBJ1-2
CASLGQGYGYTF
TGTGCCAGCCTGGGACAGGGATACGGCTACACCTTC
>.|.|TRBV12-3/TRBV12-4|TRBJ2-1
CASSLARGYEQFF
TGTGCCAGCAGTTTAGCGAGAGGCTATGAGCAGTTCTTC